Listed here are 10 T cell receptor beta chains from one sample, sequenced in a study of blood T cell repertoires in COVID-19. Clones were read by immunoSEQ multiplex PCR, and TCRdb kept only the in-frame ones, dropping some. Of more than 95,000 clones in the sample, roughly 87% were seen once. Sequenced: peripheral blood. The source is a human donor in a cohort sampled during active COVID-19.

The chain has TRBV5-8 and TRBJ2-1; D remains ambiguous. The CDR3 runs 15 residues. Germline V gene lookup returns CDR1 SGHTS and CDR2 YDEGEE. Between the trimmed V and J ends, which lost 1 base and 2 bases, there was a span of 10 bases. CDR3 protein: CASSLSGRAYNEQFF. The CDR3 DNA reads TGTGCCAGCAGCTTGTCGGGTCGCGCCTACAATGAGCAGTTCTTC.

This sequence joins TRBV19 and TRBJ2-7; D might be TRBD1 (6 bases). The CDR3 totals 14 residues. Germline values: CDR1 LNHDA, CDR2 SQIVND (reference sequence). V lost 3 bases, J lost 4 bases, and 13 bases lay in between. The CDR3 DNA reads TGTGCCAGTAGTATCCGAGGGACACCTTACGAGCAGTACTTC. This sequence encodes CASSIRGTPYEQYF.

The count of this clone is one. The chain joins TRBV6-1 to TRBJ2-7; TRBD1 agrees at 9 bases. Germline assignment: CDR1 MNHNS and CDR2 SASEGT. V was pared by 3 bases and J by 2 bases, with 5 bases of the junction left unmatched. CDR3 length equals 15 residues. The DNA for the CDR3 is TGTGCCAGCAGTGAGCCGGGACAGGGAACCTACGAGCAGTACTTC. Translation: CASSEPGQGTYEQYF.

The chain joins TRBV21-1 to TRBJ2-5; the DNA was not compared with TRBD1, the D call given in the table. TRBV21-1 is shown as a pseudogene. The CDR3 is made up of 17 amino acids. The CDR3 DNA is TGTGCCAGCAGCAAAGCGCTTTGGGACAGGGAGGGGGAGACCCAGTACTTC. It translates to CASSKALWDREGETQYF.

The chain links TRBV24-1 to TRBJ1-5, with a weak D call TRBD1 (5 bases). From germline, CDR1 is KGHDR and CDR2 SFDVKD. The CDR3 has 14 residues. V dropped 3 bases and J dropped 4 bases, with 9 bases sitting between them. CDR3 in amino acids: CATSDPRQNQPQHF. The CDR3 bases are TGTGCCACCAGTGATCCCCGACAGAATCAGCCCCAGCATTTT.

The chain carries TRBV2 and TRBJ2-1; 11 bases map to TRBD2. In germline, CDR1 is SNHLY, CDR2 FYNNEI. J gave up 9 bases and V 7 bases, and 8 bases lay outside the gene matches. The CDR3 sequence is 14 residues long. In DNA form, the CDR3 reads TGTGCCAGCATCCTAGCGGGAGGCTGGGGTGAGCAGTTCTTC. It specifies CASILAGGWGEQFF.

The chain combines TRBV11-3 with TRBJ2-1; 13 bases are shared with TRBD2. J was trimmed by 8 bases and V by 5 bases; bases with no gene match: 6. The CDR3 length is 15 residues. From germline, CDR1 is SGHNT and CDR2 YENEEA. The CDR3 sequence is CASSPGLAGAHEQFF. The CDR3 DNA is TGTGCCAGCAGCCCCGGACTAGCGGGAGCCCATGAGCAGTTCTTC.

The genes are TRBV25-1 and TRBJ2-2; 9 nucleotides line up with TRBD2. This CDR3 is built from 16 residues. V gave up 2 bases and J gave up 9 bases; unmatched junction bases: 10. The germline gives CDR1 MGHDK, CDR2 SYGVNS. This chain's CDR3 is CASSERSGRPGRELFF. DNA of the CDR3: TGTGCCAGCAGTGAAAGGAGCGGGAGGCCCGGGAGGGAGCTGTTTTTT.

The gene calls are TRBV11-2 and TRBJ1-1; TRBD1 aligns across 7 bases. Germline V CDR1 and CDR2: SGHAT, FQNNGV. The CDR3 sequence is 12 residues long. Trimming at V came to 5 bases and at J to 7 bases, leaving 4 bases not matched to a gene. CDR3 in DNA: TGTGCCAGCAGCCTACAGGGGCTTGAAGCTTTCTTT. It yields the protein CASSLQGLEAFF. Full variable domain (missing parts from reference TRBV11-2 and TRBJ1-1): EAGVAQSPRYKIIEKRQSVAFWCNPISGHATLYWYQQILGQGPKLLIQFQNNGVVDDSQLPKDRFSAERLKGVDSTLKIQPAKLEDSAVYLCASSLQGLEAFFGQGTRLTVV.

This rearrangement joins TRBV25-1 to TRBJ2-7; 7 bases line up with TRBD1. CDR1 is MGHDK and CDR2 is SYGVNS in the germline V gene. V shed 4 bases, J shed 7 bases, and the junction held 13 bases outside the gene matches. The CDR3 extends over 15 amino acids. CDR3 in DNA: TGTGCCAGCAGTGGGTCGCAGGGGGTCCTTGATGAGCAGTACTTC. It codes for CASSGSQGVLDEQYF.